This T cell receptor beta chain was found in a study of regulatory T cells in long-lasting Graves disease. Relying on iRepertoire HTBI primers and Arm-PCR of CDR3 regions, the team built TCR beta libraries. Original methodology: Looking across samples, the authors found under 70 TRBV and some 13 TRBJ segments. A single record per CDR3 protein comes from TCRdb applying MiXCR to the multiplex PCR reads. These V and J calls rely on TCRdb rather than the paper's analysis. The data show some 450,000 distinct CDR3 sequences, 15% to 20% seen once. This sample's time point: newly diagnosed GD, antithyroid drugs for less than 3 months. Researchers made the TCR library from RNA that was extracted from PBMCs. Doctors identified Graves' disease using the American Thyroid Association guidelines. CDR3 length equals 15 residues. J was trimmed by 10 bases and V by 5 bases; bases with no gene match: 13. Germline V gene lookup returns CDR1 SEHNR and CDR2 FQNEAQ (reference sequence).

Study observations and caveats: The researchers studied only peripheral blood, not thyroid tissue.

This clonotype has at least ten counts. Antigen: not known. These data were also filed under a second study, of T cells in Graves' hyperthyroidism and ophthalmopathy.

V and J are TRBV7-9 and TRBJ2-1; TRBD2 matches at 8 bases. The clonotype was recovered from a woman aged 25-40 years with Graves disease. Sequences were derived from peripheral blood mononuclear cells (PBMCs), sampled at new diagnosis, from a patient treated with antithyroid drugs. The CDR3 loop reads CASSPSPGLGFEQFF. CDR3 nucleotide sequence: TGTGCCAGCAGCCCCTCACCGGGACTAGGTTTCGAGCAGTTCTTC. The full variable domain, rest sourced from reference TRBV7-9 and TRBJ2-1, is DTGVSQNPRHKITKRGQNVTFRCDPISEHNRLYWYRQTLGQGPEFLTYFQNEAQLEKSRLLSDRFSAERPKGSFSTLEIQRTEQGDSAMYLCASSPSPGLGFEQFFGPGTRLTVL.